This T cell receptor (beta chain) was captured by sequencing in a study of Graves' ophthalmopathy and Graves' hyperthyroidism. Findings and caveats of the study: This model predicted ophthalmopathy progression (sensitivity around 70%, specificity about 72%). Blood repertoires reportedly contained most expanded thyroid clonotypes above 0.001 frequency.

A duration under 3 months, NOSPECS ≥4, CAS ≥3 and moderate-to-severe activity characterized the donors with ophthalmopathy. As the template, RNA transcripts were used to amplify TCR beta CDR3 regions. Investigators did first-round RT-PCR with HTBI primers, then second-round multiplex PCR. TCRdb re-called the multiplex PCR reads with MiXCR, one entry per CDR3 protein. Among 40,000 to 50,000 distinct CDR3 sequences listed, approximately 52% were seen once. The CDR3 contains 14 residues. Germline V gene data show CDR1 as SGHTA and CDR2 as FQGNSA. V was trimmed by 6 bases and J by 5 bases, leaving 16 bases between them. Notes on this clonotype: What it recognizes is unknown.

The specimen was peripheral blood. The rearrangement joins TRBV7-2 to TRBJ2-5; tentatively, D is TRBD2 (6 bases). The TCR originated in an adult man with Graves' ophthalmopathy. CDR3 sequence reads: CASSPDPRGETQYF. The CDR3 bases are TGTGCCAGCAGTCCCGATCCTCGGGGGGAGACCCAGTACTTC.